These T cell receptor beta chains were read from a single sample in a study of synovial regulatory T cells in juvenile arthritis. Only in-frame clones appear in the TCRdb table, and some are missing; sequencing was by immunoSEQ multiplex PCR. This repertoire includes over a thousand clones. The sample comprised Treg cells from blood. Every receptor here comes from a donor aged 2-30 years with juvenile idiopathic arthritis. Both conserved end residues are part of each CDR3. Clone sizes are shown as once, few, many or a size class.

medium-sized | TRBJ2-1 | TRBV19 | CASSMRSTSGSKPNEQFF
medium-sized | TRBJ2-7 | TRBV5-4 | CASSSLGSGREYEQYF
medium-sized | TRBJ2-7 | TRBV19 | CASSRTGGYEQYF
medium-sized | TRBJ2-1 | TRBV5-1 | CASSLVAGPLDEQFF
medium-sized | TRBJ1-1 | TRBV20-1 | CSARDRPLAFF
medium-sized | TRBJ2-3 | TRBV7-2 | CASSPSGLAGGSTDTQYF
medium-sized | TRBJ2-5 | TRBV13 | CASSLVKGRGFGETQYF
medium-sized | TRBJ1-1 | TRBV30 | CAWSSPRYTEAFF
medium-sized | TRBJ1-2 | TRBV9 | CASSVEGTTYGYTF
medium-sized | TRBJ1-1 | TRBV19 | CASSSRQGKAFF
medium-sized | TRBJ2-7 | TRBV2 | CASSLGTTYEQYF
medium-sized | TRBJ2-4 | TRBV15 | CATSRGVSLAGNIQYF
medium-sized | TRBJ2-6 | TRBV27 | CASSLSQGTSGANVLTF
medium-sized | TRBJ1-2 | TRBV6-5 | CASSGTGDGYTF
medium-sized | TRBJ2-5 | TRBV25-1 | CASSVAGGRETQYF
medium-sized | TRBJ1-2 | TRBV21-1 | CASSTSLVCTIYGYTF
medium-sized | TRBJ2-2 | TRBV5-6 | CASSLYQAAGELFF
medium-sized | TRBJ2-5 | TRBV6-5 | CASTGVETQYF
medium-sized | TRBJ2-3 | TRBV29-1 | CSAGLAGGPDTQYF
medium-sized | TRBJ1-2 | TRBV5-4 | CASSPRGSPRDYGYTF
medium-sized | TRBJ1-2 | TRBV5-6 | CASSSGTVKLNYGYTF
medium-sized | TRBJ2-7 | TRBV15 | CATSRDVVAGRYEQYF
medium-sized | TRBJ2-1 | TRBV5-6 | CASRYLLGNEQFF
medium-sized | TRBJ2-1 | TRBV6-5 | CASSRLRTYNEQFF
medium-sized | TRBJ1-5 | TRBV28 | CASSYREPQHF
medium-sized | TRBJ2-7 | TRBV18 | CASSGNAGRNVDQYF
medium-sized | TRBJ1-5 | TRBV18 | CASSNQGGDQPQHF
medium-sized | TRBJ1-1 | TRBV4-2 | CASSSPLGQGHTEAFF
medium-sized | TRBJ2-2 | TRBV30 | CAWKKAGRAYTGELFF
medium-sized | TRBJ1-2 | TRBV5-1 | CASSFDRVGGYTF
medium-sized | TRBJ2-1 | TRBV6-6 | CASSVTTAQYNEQFF
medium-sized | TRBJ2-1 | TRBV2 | CASIWDYQGNEQFF
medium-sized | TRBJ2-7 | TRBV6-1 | CASSVPGASYEQYF
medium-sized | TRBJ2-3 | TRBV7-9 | CASRDETTDTQYF
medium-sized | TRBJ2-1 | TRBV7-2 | CASSYYNEQFF
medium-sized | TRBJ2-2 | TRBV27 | CASSPDGWTGELFF
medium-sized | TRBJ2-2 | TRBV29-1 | CSVLRRAGGTNTGELFF
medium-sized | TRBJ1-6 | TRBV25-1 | CASSGGTGFSPLHF
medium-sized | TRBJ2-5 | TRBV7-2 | CASSSSQQGAWETQYF
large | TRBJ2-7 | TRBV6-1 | CASSEVFQRERAYEQYF
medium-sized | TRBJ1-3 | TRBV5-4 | CASSLSGSGNTIYF
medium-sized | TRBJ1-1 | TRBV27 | CAASLRGTGGTEAFF
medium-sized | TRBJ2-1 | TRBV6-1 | CASSIGVGGEQFF
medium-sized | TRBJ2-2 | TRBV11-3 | CASSSKGPETLDPGELFF
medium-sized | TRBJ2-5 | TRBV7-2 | CASSLEVGTQYF
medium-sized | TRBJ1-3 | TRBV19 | CASREGDGPGNTIYF
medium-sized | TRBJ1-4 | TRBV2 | CASSARGGNEKLFF
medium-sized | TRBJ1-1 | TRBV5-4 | CASSLALEWDTEAFF
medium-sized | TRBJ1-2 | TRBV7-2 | CASSSDGNYGYTF
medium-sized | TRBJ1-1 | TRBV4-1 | CASSLRVRDRKGAEAFF
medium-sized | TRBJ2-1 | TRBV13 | CASSIQSVLAGYNEQFF
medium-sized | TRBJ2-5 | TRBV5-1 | CASSGDSRGVQETQYF
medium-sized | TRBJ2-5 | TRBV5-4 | CASSLAQGQETQYF
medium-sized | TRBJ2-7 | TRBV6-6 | CASTKTGGAYEQYF
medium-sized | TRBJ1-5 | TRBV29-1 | CSVEVAGQGNQPQHF
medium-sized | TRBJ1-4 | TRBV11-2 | CASSFHLNPDRLNEKLFF
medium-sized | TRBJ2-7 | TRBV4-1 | CASSQGLAGGYEQYF
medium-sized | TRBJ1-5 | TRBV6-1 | CASLRENQPQHF
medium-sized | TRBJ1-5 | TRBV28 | CASSLFSEANQPQHF
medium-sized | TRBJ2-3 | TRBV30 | CAWSKGADTQYF